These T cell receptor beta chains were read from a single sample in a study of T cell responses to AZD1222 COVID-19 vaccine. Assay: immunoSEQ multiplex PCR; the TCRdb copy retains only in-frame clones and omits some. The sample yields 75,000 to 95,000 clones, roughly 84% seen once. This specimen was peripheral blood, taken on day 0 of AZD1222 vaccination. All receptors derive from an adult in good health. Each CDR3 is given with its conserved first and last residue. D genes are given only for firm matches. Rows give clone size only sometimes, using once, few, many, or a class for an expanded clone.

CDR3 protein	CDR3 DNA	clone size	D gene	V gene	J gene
CASIRTGENPNEQFF	TGTGCCAGCATTCGGACAGGGGAAAATCCTAATGAGCAGTTCTTC	-	TRBD1	TRBV6-4	TRBJ2-1
CASSPSVKTGELFF	TGTGCCAGCAGCCCCAGCGTGAAGACCGGGGAGCTGTTTTTT	-	-	TRBV3-1/TRBV3-2	TRBJ2-2
CAASAWVELPGELFF	TGTGCCGCTTCGGCTTGGGTGGAACTCCCTGGGGAGCTGTTTTTT	-	-	TRBV7-2	TRBJ2-2
CASSLVAGINSGNTIYF	TGTGCCAGCAGCTTAGTGGCCGGAATAAACTCTGGAAACACCATATATTTT	few	-	TRBV7-2	TRBJ1-3
CASNVERGREKLFF	TGTGCCAGCAACGTAGAAAGGGGGCGAGAAAAACTGTTTTTT	-	TRBD1	TRBV5-8	TRBJ1-4
CASSGEDRGSNQPQHF	TGTGCCAGTAGTGGGGAGGACAGGGGCAGCAATCAGCCCCAGCATTTT	-	TRBD1	TRBV19	TRBJ1-5
CASREQGNTEAFF	TGTGCCAGTAGGGAACAGGGAAACACTGAAGCTTTCTTT	-	-	TRBV19	TRBJ1-1
CASSDGWAGDTEAFF	TGTGCCAGCAGTGATGGGTGGGCAGGGGACACTGAAGCTTTCTTT	once	-	TRBV6-1	TRBJ1-1
CASSLVGSMNTEAFF	TGCGCCAGCAGCCTTGTAGGAAGTATGAACACTGAAGCTTTCTTT	-	-	TRBV5-1	TRBJ1-1
CASSLDYRQGSYNSPLHF	TGTGCCAGTAGTCTAGACTATCGACAGGGCTCCTATAATTCACCCCTCCACTTT	-	TRBD1	TRBV19	TRBJ1-6
CASSVDQGTDSPLHF	TGTGCCAGCAGCGTAGATCAGGGGACAGATTCACCCCTCCACTTT	once	TRBD1	TRBV9	TRBJ1-6
CASSEALRTEAFF	TGTGCCAGCAGTGAAGCGCTTCGCACTGAAGCTTTCTTT	few	-	TRBV2	TRBJ1-1
CASSPRGSSYNEQFF	TGTGCCAGCAGCCCCCGGGGGAGCTCCTACAATGAGCAGTTCTTC	-	-	TRBV11-3	TRBJ2-1
CAWTPVAQETQYF	TGTGCCTGGACCCCGGTGGCGCAAGAGACCCAGTACTTC	-	-	TRBV30	TRBJ2-5
CASSSTRFRTEGAEAFF	TGTGCCAGCAGCTCCACGAGATTCCGGACGGAGGGGGCTGAAGCTTTCTTT	-	-	TRBV3-1/TRBV3-2	TRBJ1-1
CASSQTGASNQPQHF	TGTGCCAGCAGCCAAACGGGGGCAAGCAATCAGCCCCAGCATTTT	-	-	TRBV7-2	TRBJ1-5
CASSLGDTAGANVLTF	TGCGCCAGCAGCTTAGGGGATACCGCTGGGGCCAACGTCCTGACTTTC	-	-	TRBV5-1	TRBJ2-6
CASSYLGPQETQYF	TGTGCCAGCAGTTACCTAGGGCCCCAAGAGACCCAGTACTTC	-	-	TRBV6-5	TRBJ2-5
CSGGTDYEQYF	TGCAGCGGGGGGACTGACTACGAGCAGTACTTC	-	-	TRBV29-1	TRBJ2-7
CASSFTGPPDTQYF	TGCGCCAGCAGCTTTACAGGGCCACCAGATACGCAGTATTTT	-	-	TRBV5-1	TRBJ2-3
CASSVEVATNYGYTF	TGTGCCAGCAGCGTAGAGGTGGCCACTAACTATGGCTACACCTTC	-	-	TRBV9	TRBJ1-2
CASSQEGGGIVARF	TGTGCCAGCAGCCAAGAAGGGGGGGGAATCGTGGCCCGCTTC	-	-	TRBV3-1/TRBV3-2	TRBJ2-7
CASSLASVNSPLHF	TGTGCCAGCAGCTTAGCGTCGGTTAATTCACCCCTCCACTTT	-	-	TRBV7-2	TRBJ1-6
CASSDRLQTQYF	TGTGCCAGCTCCGACAGGCTCCAGACCCAGTACTTC	-	-	TRBV11-1	TRBJ2-5
CASSRDSGFLFF	TGTGCCAGCAGCCGGGACAGCGGGTTCCTCTTCTTC	-	-	TRBV7-2	TRBJ2-7
CASSQDPQQGRYGYTF	TGCGCCAGCAGCCAAGATCCCCAACAGGGACGCTATGGCTACACCTTC	-	-	TRBV4-1	TRBJ1-2
CASSLGGGETQYF	TGTGCCAGCAGCTTAGGGGGAGGAGAGACCCAGTACTTC	-	-	TRBV11-3	TRBJ2-5
CASSARTGANVLTF	TGTGCCAGCAGCGCTAGGACTGGGGCCAACGTCCTGACTTTC	-	-	TRBV7-3	TRBJ2-6
CASSLGQGVSYEQYF	TGTGCCAGCAGCTTAGGGCAGGGGGTCTCCTACGAGCAGTACTTC	-	TRBD1	TRBV7-9	TRBJ2-7
CASSLGGFGEAFF	TGCGCCAGCAGCTTGGGGGGTTTTGGTGAAGCTTTCTTT	-	-	TRBV5-1	TRBJ1-1
CASMRRGHRSNQPQHF	TGTGCCAGCATGCGTCGGGGACACAGAAGCAATCAGCCCCAGCATTTT	-	-	TRBV21-1	TRBJ1-5
CASSWNRDSPSGYTF	TGTGCCAGCAGTTGGAACCGGGACAGTCCGTCCGGCTACACCTTC	-	TRBD1	TRBV6-5	TRBJ1-2
CASSTGGTEAFF	TGTGCCAGCAGCACAGGGGGTACTGAAGCTTTCTTT	-	TRBD1	TRBV11-3	TRBJ1-1
CASSGRVQLFF	TGTGCCAGCAGTGGGCGCGTGCAACTGTTTTTT	-	-	TRBV2	TRBJ1-4
CASSYSEVGYEQYF	TGTGCCAGCAGTTACTCAGAGGTGGGCTACGAGCAGTACTTC	-	-	TRBV6-2/TRBV6-3	TRBJ2-7
CASSQSPTGGYYEQYF	TGTGCCAGCAGCCAATCACCGACAGGGGGCTACTACGAGCAGTACTTC	-	TRBD1	TRBV9	TRBJ2-7
CASSEAQGLETQYF	TGTGCCAGCAGTGAAGCGCAGGGCCTGGAGACCCAGTACTTC	-	-	TRBV2	TRBJ2-5
CASSYPGGSNQPQHF	TGTGCCAGCAGTTACCCCGGAGGCAGCAATCAGCCCCAGCATTTT	-	-	TRBV6-7	TRBJ1-5
CASSLTSLTGELFF	TGTGCCAGCAGCTTAACTAGCCTCACCGGGGAGCTGTTTTTT	few	-	TRBV7-3	TRBJ2-2
CASNLLDQETQYF	TGTGCCAGCAACCTCCTAGACCAAGAGACCCAGTACTTC	-	-	TRBV2	TRBJ2-5
CAISVRGGGQETQYF	TGTGCCATCAGTGTGCGGGGCGGGGGGCAAGAGACCCAGTACTTC	few	TRBD2	TRBV10-3	TRBJ2-5
CATSKAGGRTDTQYF	TGTGCCACCAGTAAAGCGGGGGGGCGGACAGATACGCAGTATTTT	-	TRBD2	TRBV24-1	TRBJ2-3
CASSEGNEKLFF	TGTGCCAGCTCAGAAGGAAATGAAAAACTGTTTTTT	-	-	TRBV18	TRBJ1-4
CASTPGGSGNTIYF	TGTGCCAGCACCCCCGGAGGCTCTGGAAACACCATATATTTT	-	-	TRBV28	TRBJ1-3
CASSLAPGQGFYEQYF	TGCGCCAGCAGCTTGGCCCCCGGACAGGGCTTCTACGAGCAGTACTTC	-	TRBD1	TRBV5-1	TRBJ2-7
CASSQAPGQGDYGYTF	TGCGCCAGCAGCCAAGCCCCGGGACAGGGGGATTATGGCTACACCTTC	-	TRBD1	TRBV4-3	TRBJ1-2
CASSPVGLEYDEQFF	TGTGCCAGCAGCCCCGTGGGTTTAGAGTACGATGAGCAGTTCTTC	few	-	TRBV7-3	TRBJ2-1
CASSLGTGGYQETQYF	TGTGCCAGCAGCTTAGGGACGGGGGGCTACCAAGAGACCCAGTACTTC	-	-	TRBV7-9	TRBJ2-5
CASKGDTQYF	TGTGCCAGCAAGGGAGATACGCAGTATTTT	-	-	TRBV7-6	TRBJ2-3
CASSPGQGNSPLHF	TGTGCCAGCAGTCCGGGACAGGGAAATTCACCCCTCCACTTT	few	TRBD1	TRBV6-2/TRBV6-3	TRBJ1-6
CASSQDRDRHQNYGYTF	TGCGCCAGCAGCCAAGATAGGGACAGACACCAGAACTATGGCTACACCTTC	-	TRBD1	TRBV4-3	TRBJ1-2
CASSAGTSNTEAFF	TGTGCCAGCAGTGCCGGGACAAGTAACACTGAAGCTTTCTTT	-	-	TRBV28	TRBJ1-1
CASSIWGGYNEQFF	TGTGCCAGTAGCATCTGGGGGGGGTACAATGAGCAGTTCTTC	once	TRBD2	TRBV19	TRBJ2-1
CASGLLAGGYNEQFF	TGTGCCAGCGGTCTACTAGCGGGGGGCTACAATGAGCAGTTCTTC	-	TRBD2	TRBV9	TRBJ2-1
CASSQSGISYEQYF	TGTGCCAGCAGCCAATCCGGCATCTCCTACGAGCAGTACTTC	-	-	TRBV16	TRBJ2-7
CASTTGDRDHAIRGEKLFF	TGTGCCAGTACCACAGGGGACAGGGATCACGCCATCCGGGGTGAAAAACTGTTTTTT	-	TRBD1	TRBV19	TRBJ1-4
CASSLSGASSPLHF	TGTGCCAGCAGTCTGTCTGGCGCTTCTTCACCCCTCCACTTT	-	-	TRBV28	TRBJ1-6
CASSDRDPGELFF	TGTGCCAGCAGTGACAGGGATCCCGGGGAGCTGTTTTTT	-	TRBD1	TRBV12-3/TRBV12-4	TRBJ2-2
CASSRPGQGSVSPLHF	TGTGCCAGCAGCCGCCCCGGACAGGGCTCGGTTTCACCCCTCCACTTT	-	TRBD1	TRBV3-1/TRBV3-2	TRBJ1-6